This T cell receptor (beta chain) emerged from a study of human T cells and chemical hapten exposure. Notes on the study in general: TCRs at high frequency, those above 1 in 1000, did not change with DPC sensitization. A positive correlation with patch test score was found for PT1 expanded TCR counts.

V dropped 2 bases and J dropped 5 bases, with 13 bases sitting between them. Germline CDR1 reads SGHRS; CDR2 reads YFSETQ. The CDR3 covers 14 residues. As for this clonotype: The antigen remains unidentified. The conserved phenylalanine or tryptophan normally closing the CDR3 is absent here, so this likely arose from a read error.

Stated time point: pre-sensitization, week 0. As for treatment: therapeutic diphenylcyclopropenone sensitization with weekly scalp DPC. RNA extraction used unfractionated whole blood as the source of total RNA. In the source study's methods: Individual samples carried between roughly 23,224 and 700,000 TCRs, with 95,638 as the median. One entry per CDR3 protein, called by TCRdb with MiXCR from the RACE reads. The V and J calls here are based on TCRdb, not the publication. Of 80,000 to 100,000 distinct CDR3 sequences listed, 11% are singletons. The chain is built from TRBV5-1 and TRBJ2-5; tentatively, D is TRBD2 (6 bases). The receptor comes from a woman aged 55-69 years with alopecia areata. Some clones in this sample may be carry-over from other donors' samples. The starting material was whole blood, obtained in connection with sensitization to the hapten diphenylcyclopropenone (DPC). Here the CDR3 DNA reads TGCGCCAGCAGCTTCGGCCGCGGGATGGAGACCCAGTACTCC. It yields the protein CASSFGRGMETQYS.